The TCR beta chain described here comes from a study of CD8+ T cells in alopecia areata. Across the study: Treated patients were given oral tofacitinib, which was dosed at 5 to 10 mg twice daily.

Germline lookup yields CDR1 SQVTM and CDR2 ANQGSEA. With 5 bases removed from V and 7 bases from J, the gap between germline ends came to 11 bases. This CDR3 region has 11 residues. Both peripheral blood and punch biopsies of lesional scalp skin were obtained from patients who had alopecia areata. Following extraction, RNA underwent reverse transcription to cDNA, which served as the sequencing template. Sequencing used immunoSEQ multiplex PCR; TCRdb keeps in-frame clones, though not all of them. The table lists 170,000 or so clones, approximately 62% of them singletons. The chain combines TRBV29-1 with TRBJ1-2; D is undetermined. This clonotype was obtained from a human donor with alopecia areata. The sequencing here drew on CD4+ T cells sorted from blood, taken at week 0. The CDR3 protein is CSVLDGGGYTF. Written as DNA, the CDR3 is TGCAGCGTTCTCGACGGCGGTGGCTACACCTTC.